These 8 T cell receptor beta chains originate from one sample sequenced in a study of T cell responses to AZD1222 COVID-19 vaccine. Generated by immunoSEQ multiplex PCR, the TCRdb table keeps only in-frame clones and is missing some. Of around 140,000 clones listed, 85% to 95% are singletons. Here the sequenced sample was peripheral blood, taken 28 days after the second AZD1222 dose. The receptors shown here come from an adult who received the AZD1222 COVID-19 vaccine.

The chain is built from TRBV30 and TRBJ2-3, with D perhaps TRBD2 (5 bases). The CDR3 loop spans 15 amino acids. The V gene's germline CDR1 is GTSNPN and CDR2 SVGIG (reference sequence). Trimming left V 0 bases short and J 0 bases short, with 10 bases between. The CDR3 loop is CAWSVGGTSTDTQYF. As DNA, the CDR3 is TGTGCCTGGAGTGTAGGAGGAACTAGCACAGATACGCAGTATTTT.

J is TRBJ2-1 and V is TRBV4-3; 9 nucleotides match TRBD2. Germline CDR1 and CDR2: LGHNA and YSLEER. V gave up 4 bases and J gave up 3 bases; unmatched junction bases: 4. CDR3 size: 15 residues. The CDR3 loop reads CASSPLAGLYNEQFF. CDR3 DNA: TGCGCCAGCAGCCCCCTAGCGGGGCTCTACAATGAGCAGTTCTTC.

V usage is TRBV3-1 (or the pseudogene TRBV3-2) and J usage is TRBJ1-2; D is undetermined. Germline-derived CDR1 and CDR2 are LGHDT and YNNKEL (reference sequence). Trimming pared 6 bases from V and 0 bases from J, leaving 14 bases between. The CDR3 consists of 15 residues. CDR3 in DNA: TGTGCCAGCAGTCTTTTCACCTCCCCTAACTATGGCTACACCTTC. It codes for CASSLFTSPNYGYTF.

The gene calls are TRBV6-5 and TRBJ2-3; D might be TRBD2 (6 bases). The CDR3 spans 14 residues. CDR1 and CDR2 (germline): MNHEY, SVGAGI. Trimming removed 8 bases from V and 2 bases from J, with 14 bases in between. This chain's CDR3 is CASRDGGFTDTQYF. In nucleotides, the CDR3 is TGTGCCAGCCGGGATGGGGGGTTCACAGATACGCAGTATTTT.

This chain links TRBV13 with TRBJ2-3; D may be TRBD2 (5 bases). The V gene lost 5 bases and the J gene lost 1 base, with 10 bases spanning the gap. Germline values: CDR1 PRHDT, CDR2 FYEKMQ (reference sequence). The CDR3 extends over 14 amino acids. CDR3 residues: CASSPMRGTDTQYF. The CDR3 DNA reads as TGTGCCAGCAGCCCCATGAGGGGCACAGATACGCAGTATTTT.

This CDR3 reads CASSPPPGSAKNIQYF. DNA of the CDR3: TGTGCCAGCTCACCACCCCCGGGTTCGGCCAAAAACATTCAGTACTTC. This chain uses TRBV18 with TRBJ2-4; no definite D call. The CDR3 is made up of 16 amino acids. Germline CDR1 and CDR2: KGHSH and LQKENI. Trimming left V 0 bases short and J 1 base short, with 10 bases between.

This CDR3 is CASSPPGQSYEQYF. The CDR3 nucleotides read TGTGCCAGCAGCCCACCGGGACAGAGCTACGAGCAGTACTTC. J is TRBJ2-7 and V is TRBV3-1 (or the pseudogene TRBV3-2); TRBD1 aligns across 7 bases. The V gene's germline CDR1 is LGHDT and CDR2 YNNKEL (reference sequence). V gave up 4 bases and J gave up 3 bases; unmatched junction bases: 6. This CDR3 region has 14 residues.

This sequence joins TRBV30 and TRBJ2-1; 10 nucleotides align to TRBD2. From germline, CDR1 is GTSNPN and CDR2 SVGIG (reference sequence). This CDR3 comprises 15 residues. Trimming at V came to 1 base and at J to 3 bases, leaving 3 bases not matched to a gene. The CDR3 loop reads CAWSAGTSVYNEQFF. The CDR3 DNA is TGTGCCTGGAGTGCCGGGACTAGCGTCTACAATGAGCAGTTCTTC.